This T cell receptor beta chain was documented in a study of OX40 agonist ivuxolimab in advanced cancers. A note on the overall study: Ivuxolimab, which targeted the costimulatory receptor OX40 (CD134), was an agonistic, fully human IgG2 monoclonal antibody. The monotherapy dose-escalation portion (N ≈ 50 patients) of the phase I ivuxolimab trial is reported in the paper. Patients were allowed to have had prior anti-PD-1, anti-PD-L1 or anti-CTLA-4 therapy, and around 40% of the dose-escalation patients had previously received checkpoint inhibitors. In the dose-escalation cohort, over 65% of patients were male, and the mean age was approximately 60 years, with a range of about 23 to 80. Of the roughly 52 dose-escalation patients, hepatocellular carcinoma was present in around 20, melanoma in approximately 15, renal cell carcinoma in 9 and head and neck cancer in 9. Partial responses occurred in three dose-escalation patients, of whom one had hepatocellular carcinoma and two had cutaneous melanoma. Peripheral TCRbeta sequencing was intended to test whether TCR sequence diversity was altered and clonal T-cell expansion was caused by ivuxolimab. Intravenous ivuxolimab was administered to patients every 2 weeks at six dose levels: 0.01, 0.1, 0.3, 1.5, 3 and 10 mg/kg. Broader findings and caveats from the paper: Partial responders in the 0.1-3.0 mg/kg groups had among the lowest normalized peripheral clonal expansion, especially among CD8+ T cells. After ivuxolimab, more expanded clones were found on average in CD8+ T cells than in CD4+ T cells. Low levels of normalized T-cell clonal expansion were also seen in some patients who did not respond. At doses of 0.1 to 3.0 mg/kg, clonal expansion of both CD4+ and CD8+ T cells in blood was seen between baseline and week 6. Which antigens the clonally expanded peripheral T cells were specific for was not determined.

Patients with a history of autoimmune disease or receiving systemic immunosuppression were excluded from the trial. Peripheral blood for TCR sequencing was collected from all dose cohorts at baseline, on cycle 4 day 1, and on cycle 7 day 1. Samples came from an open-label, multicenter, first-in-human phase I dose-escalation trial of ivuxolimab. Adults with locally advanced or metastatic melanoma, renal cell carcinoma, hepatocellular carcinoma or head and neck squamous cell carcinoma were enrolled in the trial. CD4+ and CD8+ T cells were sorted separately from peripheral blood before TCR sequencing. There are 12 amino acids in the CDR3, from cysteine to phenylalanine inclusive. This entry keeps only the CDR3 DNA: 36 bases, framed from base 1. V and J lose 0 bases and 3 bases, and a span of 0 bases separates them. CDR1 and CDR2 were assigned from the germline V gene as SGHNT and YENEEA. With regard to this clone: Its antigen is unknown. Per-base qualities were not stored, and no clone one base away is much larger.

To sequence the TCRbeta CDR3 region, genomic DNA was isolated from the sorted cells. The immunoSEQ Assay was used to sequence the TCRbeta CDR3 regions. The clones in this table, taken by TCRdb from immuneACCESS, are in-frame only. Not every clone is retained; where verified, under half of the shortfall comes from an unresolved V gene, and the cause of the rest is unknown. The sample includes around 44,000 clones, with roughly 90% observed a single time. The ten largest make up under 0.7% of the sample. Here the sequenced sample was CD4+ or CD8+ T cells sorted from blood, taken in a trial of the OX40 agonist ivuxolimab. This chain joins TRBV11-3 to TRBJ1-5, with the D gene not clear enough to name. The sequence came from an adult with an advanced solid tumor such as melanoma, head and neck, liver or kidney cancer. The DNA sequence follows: TGTGCCAGCAGCTTAGACAATCAGCCCCAGCATTTT. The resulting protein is CASSLDNQPQHF.